The clone carrying this T cell receptor (beta chain) was observed a single time. V shed 2 bases and J 4 bases; nucleotides not matched to a gene: 6. Per germline, CDR1 SGHRS and CDR2 YFSETQ. The CDR3 runs 16 residues. PCR used 60 Vbeta primers and 13 Jbeta primers. Measured with immunoSEQ multiplex PCR; TCRdb has only the in-frame clones, and not every one. This repertoire shows roughly 130,000 clones, around 79% found once; its top ten account for over 3%. This sample was included in a study of cytomegalovirus exposure and HLA in healthy donors. The clonotype was recovered from a female donor in good health and CMV-seronegative. The sample taken for sequencing was PBMCs. This chain links TRBV5-1 with TRBJ1-2, with TRBD1 matching 12 bases. The CDR3: CASSFYRDRGPYGYTF. The CDR3 nucleotides are TGCGCCAGCAGCTTTTACCGGGACAGGGGGCCCTATGGCTACACCTTC.